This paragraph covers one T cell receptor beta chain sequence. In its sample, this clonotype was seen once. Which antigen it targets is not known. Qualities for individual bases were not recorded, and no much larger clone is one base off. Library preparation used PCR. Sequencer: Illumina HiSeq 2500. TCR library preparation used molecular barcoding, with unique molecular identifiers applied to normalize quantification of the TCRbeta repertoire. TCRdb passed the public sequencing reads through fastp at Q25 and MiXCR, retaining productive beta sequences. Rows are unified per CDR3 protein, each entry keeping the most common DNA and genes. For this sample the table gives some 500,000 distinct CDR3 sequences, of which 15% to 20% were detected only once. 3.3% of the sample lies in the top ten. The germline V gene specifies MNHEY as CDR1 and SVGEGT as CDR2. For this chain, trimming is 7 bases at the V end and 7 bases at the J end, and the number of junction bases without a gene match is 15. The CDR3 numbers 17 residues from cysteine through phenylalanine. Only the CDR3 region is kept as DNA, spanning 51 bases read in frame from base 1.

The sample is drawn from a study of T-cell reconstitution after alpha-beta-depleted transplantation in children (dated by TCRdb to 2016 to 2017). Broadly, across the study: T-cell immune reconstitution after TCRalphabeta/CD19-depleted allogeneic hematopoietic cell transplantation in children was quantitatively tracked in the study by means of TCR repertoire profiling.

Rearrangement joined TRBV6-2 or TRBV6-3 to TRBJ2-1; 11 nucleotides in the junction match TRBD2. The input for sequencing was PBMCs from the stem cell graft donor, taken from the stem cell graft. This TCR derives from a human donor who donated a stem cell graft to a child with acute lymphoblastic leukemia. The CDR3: CASILNRASGGRNEQFF. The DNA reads TGTGCCAGCATTCTCAACCGGGCTAGCGGGGGGAGAAATGAGCAGTTCTTC.